These 21 T cell receptor beta chains were all obtained from the same sample, sequenced in a study of blood T cell repertoires in COVID-19. This table comes from immunoSEQ multiplex PCR, and its TCRdb copy is limited to in-frame clones, with some not included. The sample lists about 200,000 clones, approximately 81% occurring once. Sequencing used peripheral blood. The source of these receptors is a woman of 80 years or more with acute or convalescent COVID-19.

V and J are TRBV7-9 and TRBJ2-1; a weak D match, TRBD2 (6 bases). This CDR3 is built from 13 residues. Trimming removed 4 bases at V and 10 bases at J, with 14 bases between. Germline V gene sequence: CDR1 SEHNR, CDR2 FQNEAQ (reference sequence). The CDR3 nucleotides read TGTGCCAGCAGCTCGCCACTAGCTTGGGAGCAGTTCTTC. It is translated as CASSSPLAWEQFF.

The J gene is TRBJ1-1, the V gene TRBV30, with a possible D match to TRBD1 (6 bases). Germline lookup yields CDR1 GTSNPN and CDR2 SVGIG (reference sequence). V dropped 3 bases and J dropped 0 bases, with 11 bases sitting between them. The CDR3 has 14 amino acids. This CDR3 reads CAWSADSMNTEAFF. The CDR3 nucleotides read TGTGCCTGGAGCGCGGACAGCATGAACACTGAAGCTTTCTTT.

This chain joins TRBV5-1 and TRBJ2-1; 7 bases fit TRBD2. There are 18 residues in the CDR3. The V gene end was trimmed by 2 bases and the J gene end by 5 bases; junction bases not matched to a gene: 16. Germline V gene lookup returns CDR1 SGHRS and CDR2 YFSETQ. CDR3 in amino acids: CASSFGPVFAGADNEQFF. The CDR3 coding sequence is TGCGCCAGCAGCTTCGGTCCCGTTTTTGCGGGAGCAGACAATGAGCAGTTCTTC. Variable domain in full (rest from reference TRBV5-1 and TRBJ2-1): KAGVTQTPRYLIKTRGQQVTLSCSPISGHRSVSWYQQTPGQGLQFLFEYFSETQRNKGNFPGRFSGRQFSNSRSEMNVSTLELGDSALYLCASSFGPVFAGADNEQFFGPGTRLTVL.

The chain joins TRBV2 to TRBJ2-5; 8 nucleotides agree with TRBD1. The V gene's germline CDR1 is SNHLY and CDR2 FYNNEI. The CDR3 spans 15 residues. The ends lost 7 bases at V and 3 bases at J; junction bases unmatched: 10. For the CDR3, the DNA is TGTGCCAGCACTCTCGGGCCAGGGGGCAAAGAGACCCAGTACTTC. It encodes CASTLGPGGKETQYF.

This clone occurred a few times. The CDR3 is CASSLDMSGTEAFF. CDR3 nucleotide sequence: TGTGCCAGCAGCTTAGACATGTCAGGCACTGAAGCTTTCTTT. J is TRBJ1-1 and V is TRBV7-9; D not resolved. V lost 1 base and J lost 4, with 10 bases in between. The CDR3 spans 14 residues. Germline assignment: CDR1 SEHNR and CDR2 FQNEAQ (reference sequence).

The chain has TRBV20-1 and TRBJ2-1; D not certain. Germline V CDR1 and CDR2: DFQATT, SNEGSKA (reference sequence). This CDR3 region has 16 residues. Between the trimmed V and J ends, which lost 3 bases and 7 bases, there was a span of 22 bases. This chain's CDR3 is CSASPPPTRLANEQFF. The CDR3 DNA reads TGCAGTGCTAGTCCCCCCCCCACTCGACTCGCTAATGAGCAGTTCTTC.

Concerning this clone: The junction shows a germline mismatch at one end, possibly a read error. The rearrangement uses TRBV7-7 and TRBJ2-3; 11 positions match TRBD1. There are 15 residues in the CDR3. Looked up from germline, CDR1 is SSHAT and CDR2 is FNYEAQ (reference sequence). In DNA form, the CDR3 reads TGTGCTAGCAGCTTTGGGACAGGGGGGCCAGATACGCAGTATTTT. It codes for CASSFGTGGPDTQYF.

This chain uses TRBV7-3 with TRBJ2-3; 15 bases are shared with TRBD2. The CDR3 has 18 amino acids. Per the germline V gene, CDR1 is SGHTA and CDR2 is FQGTGA. V dropped 5 bases and J dropped 5; count of bases not matched to a gene: 11. The DNA for the CDR3 is TGTGCCAGCAGCGCCACCGGGACTAGCGGGGGGCTTGTAGATACGCAGTATTTT. This codes for CASSATGTSGGLVDTQYF.

The rearrangement uses TRBV6-5 and TRBJ1-1, with D uncertain. Trimming pared 2 bases from V and 7 bases from J, leaving 11 bases between. Germline values: CDR1 MNHEY, CDR2 SVGAGI. The CDR3 contains 13 residues. The CDR3 here is CASSYAADGEAFF. DNA for the CDR3: TGTGCCAGCAGTTACGCGGCCGACGGTGAAGCTTTCTTT.

The chain links TRBV6-1 to TRBJ1-2, with TRBD1 identical over 9 bases. The CDR3 sequence is 15 residues long. Germline V gives CDR1 MNHNS, CDR2 SASEGT. With V trimmed by 5 bases and J by 0 bases, 4 bases remained unmatched. CDR3 nucleotides: TGTGCCAGCAGTCAACAGGGGGCTGCTAACTATGGCTACACCTTC. Protein product: CASSQQGAANYGYTF.

The chain carries TRBV28 and TRBJ2-1; no reliable D call. Germline CDR1 is MDHEN and CDR2 is SYDVKM. Trimming cost V 11 bases and J 2 bases, with 7 bases left between them. The CDR3 contains 11 residues. The CDR3 DNA sequence: TGTGCCGTCGGTGCCTACAATGAGCAGTTCTTC. This codes for CAVGAYNEQFF. Complete variable domain (other parts from reference TRBV28 and TRBJ2-1): DVKVTQSSRYLVKRTGEKVFLECVQDMDHENMFWYRQDPGLGLRLIYFSYDVKMKEKGDIPEGYSVSREKKERFSLILESASTNQTSMYLCAVGAYNEQFFGPGTRLTVL.

The rearrangement joins TRBV30 to TRBJ1-3; maybe TRBD1 (5 bases). The length of the CDR3 is 14 residues. The V gene lost 3 bases and the J gene lost 3 bases, with 12 bases spanning the gap. CDR1 is GTSNPN, CDR2 SVGIG, per germline (reference sequence). The CDR3 DNA follows: TGTGCCTGGAGGACTAGGGGAGTTGGAAACACCATATATTTT. Its translation is CAWRTRGVGNTIYF.

This clone occurred a few times. V gene TRBV9 combines with J gene TRBJ2-3, with TRBD1 matching 10 bases. The CDR3 is 15 amino acids. From germline, CDR1 is SGDLS and CDR2 YYNGEE. With V trimmed by 3 bases and J by 6 bases, 7 bases remained unmatched. This chain's CDR3 is CASSEVPGQGDTQYF. In DNA form, the CDR3 reads TGTGCCAGCAGCGAGGTCCCGGGACAGGGGGATACGCAGTATTTT.

The V gene is TRBV25-1, the J gene TRBJ1-1, with D possibly TRBD1 on 6 matching bases. The CDR3 extends over 14 amino acids. V gave up 3 bases and J gave up 0 bases, with 8 bases separating them. CDR1 and CDR2 from the germline V gene are MGHDK and SYGVNS. The DNA for the CDR3 is TGTGCCAGCAGTGATACAGGGATGAACACTGAAGCTTTCTTT. Translation gives CASSDTGMNTEAFF.

The rearrangement links TRBV4-3 to TRBJ1-2, with 7 positions matching TRBD1. Per the germline V gene, CDR1 is LGHNA and CDR2 is YSLEER. The CDR3 consists of 15 residues. V shed 0 bases, J shed 6 bases, and the junction held 7 bases outside the gene matches. The CDR3 loop is CASSQDHGRGNGYTF. CDR3 bases: TGCGCCAGCAGCCAAGATCACGGCAGGGGGAATGGCTACACCTTC.

This clone was picked up a small number of times. J is TRBJ2-7 and V is TRBV7-2; 8 bases are shared with TRBD2. Germline CDR1 is SGHTA and CDR2 is FQGNSA. Trimming took 5 bases from V and 6 from J; bases not matched to a gene: 6. The CDR3 is 13 residues long. The CDR3 region is CASSPRGGGEQYF. In DNA form, the CDR3 reads TGTGCCAGCAGCCCTCGGGGGGGAGGCGAGCAGTACTTC.

The chain has TRBV9 and TRBJ2-7; tentative D call: TRBD2 (6 bases). The V gene's germline CDR1 is SGDLS and CDR2 YYNGEE. The CDR3 consists of 14 residues. Trimming took off 7 bases at V and 0 bases at J, with 14 bases between the two ends. The CDR3 protein is CASHTIADSYEQYF. CDR3 sequence (DNA): TGTGCCAGCCATACCATAGCGGACTCCTACGAGCAGTACTTC.

V and J are TRBV11-3 and TRBJ2-5; D possibly corresponds to TRBD1 (5 bases). The V and J ends lost 2 bases and 2 bases respectively, with 9 bases between them. CDR1 and CDR2 from the germline V gene are SGHNT and YENEEA. There are 14 residues in the CDR3. The DNA of the CDR3 is TGTGCCAGCAGCTTATTGCAGGGACAAGAGACCCAGTACTTC. Translation gives CASSLLQGQETQYF.

The J gene is TRBJ2-5, the V gene TRBV5-1; D gene unclear. The germline V gene encodes CDR1 SGHRS and CDR2 YFSETQ. The CDR3 has 14 amino acids. The V gene lost 0 bases and the J gene lost 5 bases, with 11 bases spanning the gap. CDR3 residues: CASSLGQERETQYF. The CDR3 DNA sequence: TGCGCCAGCAGCTTGGGTCAAGAGAGGGAGACCCAGTACTTC.

The CDR3 DNA is TGTGCCAGCAGCTCCCTGACTAGCGGGGGACCCTCCTACGAGCAGTACTTC. Encoded protein: CASSSLTSGGPSYEQYF. The gene calls are TRBV6-2 or TRBV6-3 and TRBJ2-7; 12 bases fit TRBD2. Germline CDR1 is MNHEY and CDR2 is SVGEGT. Trimming removed 6 bases from V and 0 bases from J; junction bases left unmatched: 9. CDR3 length: 17 residues.

This chain uses TRBV7-6 with TRBJ2-3, with 14 bases lining up with TRBD2. The junction had 8 bases not matched to a gene; V was cut back by 5 bases and J by 1 base. The CDR3 is made up of 18 amino acids. CDR1 and CDR2 (germline): SGHVS, FNYEAQ. This CDR3 reads CASSAPGLAGVRTDTQYF. Here the CDR3 DNA reads TGTGCCAGCAGCGCTCCGGGACTAGCGGGAGTTCGCACAGATACGCAGTATTTT.